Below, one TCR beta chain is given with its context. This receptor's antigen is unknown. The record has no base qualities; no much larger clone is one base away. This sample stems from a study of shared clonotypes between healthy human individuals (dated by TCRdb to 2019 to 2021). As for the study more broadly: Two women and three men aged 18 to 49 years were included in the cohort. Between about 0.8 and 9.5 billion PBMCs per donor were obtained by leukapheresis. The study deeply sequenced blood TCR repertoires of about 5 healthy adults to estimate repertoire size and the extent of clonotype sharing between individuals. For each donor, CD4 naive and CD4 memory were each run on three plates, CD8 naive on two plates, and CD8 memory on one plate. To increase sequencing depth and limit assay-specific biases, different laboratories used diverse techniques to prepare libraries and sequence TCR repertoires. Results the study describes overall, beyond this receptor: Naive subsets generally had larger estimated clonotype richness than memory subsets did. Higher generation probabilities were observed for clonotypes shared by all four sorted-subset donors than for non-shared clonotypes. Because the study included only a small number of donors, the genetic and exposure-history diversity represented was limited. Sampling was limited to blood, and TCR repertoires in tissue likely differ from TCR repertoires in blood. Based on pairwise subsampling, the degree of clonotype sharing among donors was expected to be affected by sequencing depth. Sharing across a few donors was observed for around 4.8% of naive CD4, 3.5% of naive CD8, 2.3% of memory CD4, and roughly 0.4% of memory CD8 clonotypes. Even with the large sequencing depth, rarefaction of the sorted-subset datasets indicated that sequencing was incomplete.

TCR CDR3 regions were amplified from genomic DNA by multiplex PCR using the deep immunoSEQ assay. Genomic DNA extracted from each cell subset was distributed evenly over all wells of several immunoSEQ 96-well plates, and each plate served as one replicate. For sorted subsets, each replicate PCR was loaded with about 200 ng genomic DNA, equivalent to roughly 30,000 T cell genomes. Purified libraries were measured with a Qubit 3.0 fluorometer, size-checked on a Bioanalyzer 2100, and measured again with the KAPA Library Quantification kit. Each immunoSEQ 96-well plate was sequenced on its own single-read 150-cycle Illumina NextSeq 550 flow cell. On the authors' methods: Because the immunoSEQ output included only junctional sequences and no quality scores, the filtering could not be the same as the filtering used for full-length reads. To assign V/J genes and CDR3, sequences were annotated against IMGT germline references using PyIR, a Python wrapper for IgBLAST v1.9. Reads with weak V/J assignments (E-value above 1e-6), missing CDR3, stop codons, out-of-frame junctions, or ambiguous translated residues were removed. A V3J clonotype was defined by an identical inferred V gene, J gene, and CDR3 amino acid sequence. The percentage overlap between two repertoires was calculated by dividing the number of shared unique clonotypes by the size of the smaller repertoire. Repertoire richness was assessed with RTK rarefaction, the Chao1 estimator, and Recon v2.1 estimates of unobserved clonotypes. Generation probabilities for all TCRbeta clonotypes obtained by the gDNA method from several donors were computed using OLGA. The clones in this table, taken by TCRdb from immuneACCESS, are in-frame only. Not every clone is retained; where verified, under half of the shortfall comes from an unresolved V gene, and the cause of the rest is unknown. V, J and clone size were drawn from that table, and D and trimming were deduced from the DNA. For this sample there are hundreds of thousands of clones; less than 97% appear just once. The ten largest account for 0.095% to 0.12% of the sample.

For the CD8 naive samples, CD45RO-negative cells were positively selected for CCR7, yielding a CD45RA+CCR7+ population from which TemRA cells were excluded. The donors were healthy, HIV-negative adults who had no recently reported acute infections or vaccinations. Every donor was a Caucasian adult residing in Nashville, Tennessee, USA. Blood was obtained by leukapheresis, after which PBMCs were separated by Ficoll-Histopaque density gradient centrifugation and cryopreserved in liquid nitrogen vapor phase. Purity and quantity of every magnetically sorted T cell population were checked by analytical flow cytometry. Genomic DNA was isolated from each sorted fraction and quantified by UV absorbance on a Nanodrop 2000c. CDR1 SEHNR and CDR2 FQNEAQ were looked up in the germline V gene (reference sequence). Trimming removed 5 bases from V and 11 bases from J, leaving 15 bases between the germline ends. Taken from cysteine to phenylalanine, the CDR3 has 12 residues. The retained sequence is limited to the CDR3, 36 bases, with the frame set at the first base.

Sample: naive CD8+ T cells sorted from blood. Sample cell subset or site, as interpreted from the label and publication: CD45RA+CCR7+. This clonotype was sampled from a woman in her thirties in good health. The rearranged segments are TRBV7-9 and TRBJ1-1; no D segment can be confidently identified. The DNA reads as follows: TGTGCCAGCAGCCTAACCACAGACTTGGCTTTCTTT. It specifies CASSLTTDLAFF.